This record covers a single T cell receptor beta chain. This specimen comes from a study of patients and donors after allogeneic stem cell transplantation. Trimming shortened V by 7 bases and J by 1 base, and 13 bases separated the two germline ends. CDR3 length equals 13 residues. Germline values: CDR1 SQVTM, CDR2 ANQGSEA. Each CDR3 protein is one row after TCRdb ran MiXCR on the RT-PCR reads. The table has 410,000 or so distinct CDR3 sequences, roughly 17% seen once. The origin of this receptor is a human donor who was either an allogeneic HSCT recipient or a stem cell or donor lymphocyte infusion donor (not recorded which). It is not recorded whose cells these are; they may come from a transplant donor. V usage is TRBV29-1 and J usage is TRBJ2-5, with D unclear. The source material was blood, either unsorted or a sorted T cell fraction (not recorded which). The CDR3 sequence is CSAATIIQETQYF. The CDR3 DNA reads as TGCAGCGCAGCTACTATAATCCAAGAGACCCAGTACTTC.